This TCR beta chain is from a study of shared clonotypes between healthy human individuals. On the study more broadly: The cohort comprised a couple of women and a few men. Their ages spanned 18 to 49 years. General observations from the study: A reduction in generation probabilities was seen for non-shared clonotypes relative to those shared by all four donors. Roughly 5% of naive CD4 clonotypes were shared across a few donors. Investigators expected sequencing depth to affect clonotype sharing among donors.

TCRdb's table, derived via immunoSEQ multiplex PCR, lists solely in-frame clones and lacks some. The sample shows roughly 590,000 clones, 95% of them seen only once. Turning to this clone: Its specificity is unknown. This same CDR3 is encoded by further DNA sequences in the sample.

CDR1 and CDR2 from the germline V gene are SGHAT and FQNNGV. This CDR3 region has 14 residues. Unmatched junction bases numbered 3, after V lost 3 bases and J lost 2 bases. CD45RO-negative CD8 cells positively selected for CCR7 made up the naive population, which excluded terminally differentiated effector memory CD45RA+ cells. The specimen was naive CD8+ T cells sorted from blood. V and J are TRBV11-2 and TRBJ2-7; 8 bases match TRBD1. The origin of this receptor is a woman in her 30s in good health. CDR3 protein: CASSFGTGPYEQYF. The CDR3 DNA is TGTGCCAGCAGCTTTGGGACAGGCCCCTACGAGCAGTACTTC.